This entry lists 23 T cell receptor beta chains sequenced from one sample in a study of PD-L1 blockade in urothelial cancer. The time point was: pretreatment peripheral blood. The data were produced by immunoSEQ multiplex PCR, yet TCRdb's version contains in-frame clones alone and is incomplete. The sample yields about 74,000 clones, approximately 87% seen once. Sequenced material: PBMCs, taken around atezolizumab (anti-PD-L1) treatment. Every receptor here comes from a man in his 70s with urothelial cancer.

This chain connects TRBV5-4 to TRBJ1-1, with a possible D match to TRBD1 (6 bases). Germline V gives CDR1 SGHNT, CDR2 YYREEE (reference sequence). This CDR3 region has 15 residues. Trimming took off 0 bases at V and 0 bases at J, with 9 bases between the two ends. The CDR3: CASSLVDSLNTEAFF. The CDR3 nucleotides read TGTGCCAGCAGCTTGGTGGACAGCTTGAACACTGAAGCTTTCTTT.

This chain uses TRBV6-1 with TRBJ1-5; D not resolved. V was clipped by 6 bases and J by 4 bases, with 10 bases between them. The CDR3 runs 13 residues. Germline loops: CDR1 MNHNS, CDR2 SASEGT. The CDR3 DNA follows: TGTGCCAGCAGCATTACAGAGAATCAGCCCCAGCATTTT. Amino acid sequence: CASSITENQPQHF.

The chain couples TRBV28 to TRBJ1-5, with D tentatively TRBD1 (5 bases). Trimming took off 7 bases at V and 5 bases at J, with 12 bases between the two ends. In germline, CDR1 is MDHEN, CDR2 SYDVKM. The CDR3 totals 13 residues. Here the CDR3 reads CASKWGRHQPQHF. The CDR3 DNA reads TGTGCCAGCAAGTGGGGGAGGCATCAGCCCCAGCATTTT.

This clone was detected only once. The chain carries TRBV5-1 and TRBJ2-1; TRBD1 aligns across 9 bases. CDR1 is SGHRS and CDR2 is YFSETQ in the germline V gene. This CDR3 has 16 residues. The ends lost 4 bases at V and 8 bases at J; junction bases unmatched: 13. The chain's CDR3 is CASSLRAGTGQYEQFF. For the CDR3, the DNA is TGCGCCAGCAGCCTACGCGCCGGGACAGGGCAGTATGAGCAGTTCTTC.

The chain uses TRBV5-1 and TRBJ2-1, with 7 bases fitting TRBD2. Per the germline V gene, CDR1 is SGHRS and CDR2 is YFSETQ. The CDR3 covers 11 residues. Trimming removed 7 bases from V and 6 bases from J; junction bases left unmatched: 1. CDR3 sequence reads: CASGRANEQFF. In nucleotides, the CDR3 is TGCGCCAGCGGGAGGGCCAATGAGCAGTTCTTC.

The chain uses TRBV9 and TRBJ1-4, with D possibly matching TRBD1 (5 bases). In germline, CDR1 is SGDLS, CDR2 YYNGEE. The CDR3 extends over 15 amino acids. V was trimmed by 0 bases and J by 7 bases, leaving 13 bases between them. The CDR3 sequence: CASSVAAGHGEKLFF. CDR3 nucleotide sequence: TGTGCCAGCAGCGTAGCGGCAGGGCATGGTGAAAAACTGTTTTTT.

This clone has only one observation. The CDR3 region is CASRGDRVVHTQYF. The CDR3 nucleotides are TGTGCCAGCAGGGGGGACAGGGTGGTGCATACGCAGTATTTT. V is TRBV28 and J is TRBJ2-3, with 9 bases fitting TRBD1. Germline CDR1 reads MDHEN; CDR2 reads SYDVKM. The junction had 8 bases not matched to a gene; V was cut back by 6 bases and J by 7 bases. This CDR3 comprises 14 residues.

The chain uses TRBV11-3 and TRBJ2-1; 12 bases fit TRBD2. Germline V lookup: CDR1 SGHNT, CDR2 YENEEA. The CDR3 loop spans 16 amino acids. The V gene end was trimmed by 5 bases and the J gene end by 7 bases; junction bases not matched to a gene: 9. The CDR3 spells CASSQRRTSGINEQFF. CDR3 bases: TGTGCCAGCAGCCAGCGGAGGACTAGCGGGATTAATGAGCAGTTCTTC. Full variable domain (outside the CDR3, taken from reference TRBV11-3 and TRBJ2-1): EAGVVQSPRYKIIEKKQPVAFWCNPISGHNTLYWYLQNLGQGPELLIRYENEEAVDDSQLPKDRFSAERLKGVDSTLKIQPAELGDSAVYLCASSQRRTSGINEQFFGPGTRLTVL.

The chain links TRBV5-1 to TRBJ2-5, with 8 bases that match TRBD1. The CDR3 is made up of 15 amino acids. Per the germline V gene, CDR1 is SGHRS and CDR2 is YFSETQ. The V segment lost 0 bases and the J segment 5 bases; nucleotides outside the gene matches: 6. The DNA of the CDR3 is TGCGCCAGCAGCTTGGGGGCAGGGGGCGTCGAGACCCAGTACTTC. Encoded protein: CASSLGAGGVETQYF.

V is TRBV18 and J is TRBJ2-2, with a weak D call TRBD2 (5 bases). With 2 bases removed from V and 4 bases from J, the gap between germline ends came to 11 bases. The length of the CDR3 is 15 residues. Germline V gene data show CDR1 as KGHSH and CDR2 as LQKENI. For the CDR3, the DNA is TGTGCCAGCTCACCAGAGGGCAGAGCCACCGGGGAGCTGTTTTTT. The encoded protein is CASSPEGRATGELFF.

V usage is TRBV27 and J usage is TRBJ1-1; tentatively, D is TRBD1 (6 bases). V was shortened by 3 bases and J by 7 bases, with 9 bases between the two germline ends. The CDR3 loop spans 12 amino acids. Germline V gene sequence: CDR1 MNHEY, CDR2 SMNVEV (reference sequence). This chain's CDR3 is CASSFRGGEAFF. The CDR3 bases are TGTGCCAGCAGTTTTCGAGGGGGTGAAGCTTTCTTT.

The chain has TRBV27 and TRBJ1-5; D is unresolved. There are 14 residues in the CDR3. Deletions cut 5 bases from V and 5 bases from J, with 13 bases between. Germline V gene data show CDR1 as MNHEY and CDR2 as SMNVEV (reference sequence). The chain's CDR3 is CASSLSGVHQPQHF. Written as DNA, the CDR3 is TGTGCCAGCAGTCTTAGCGGGGTCCATCAGCCCCAGCATTTT.

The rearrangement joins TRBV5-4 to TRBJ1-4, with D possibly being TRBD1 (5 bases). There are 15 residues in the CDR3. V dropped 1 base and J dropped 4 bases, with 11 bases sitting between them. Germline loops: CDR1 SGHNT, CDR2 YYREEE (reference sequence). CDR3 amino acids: CASSLTGGFNEKLFF. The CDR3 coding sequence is TGTGCCAGCAGCTTGACAGGAGGGTTTAATGAAAAACTGTTTTTT.

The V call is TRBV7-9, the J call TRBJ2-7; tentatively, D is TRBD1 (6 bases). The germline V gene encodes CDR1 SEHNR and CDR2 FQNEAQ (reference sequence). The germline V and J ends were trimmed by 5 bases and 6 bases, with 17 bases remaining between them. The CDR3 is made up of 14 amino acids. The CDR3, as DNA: TGTGCCAGCAGCGCAACAGGGTCCCGCGGCGAGCAGTACTTC. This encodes CASSATGSRGEQYF.

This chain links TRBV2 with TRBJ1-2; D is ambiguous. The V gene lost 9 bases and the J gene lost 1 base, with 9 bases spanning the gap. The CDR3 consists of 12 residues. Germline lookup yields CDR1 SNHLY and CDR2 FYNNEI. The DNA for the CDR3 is TGTGCCAGTACCCGGGATAACTATGGCTACACCTTC. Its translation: CASTRDNYGYTF.

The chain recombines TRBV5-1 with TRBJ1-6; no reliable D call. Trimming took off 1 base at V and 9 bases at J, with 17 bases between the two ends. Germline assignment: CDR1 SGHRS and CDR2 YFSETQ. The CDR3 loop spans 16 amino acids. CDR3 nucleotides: TGCGCCAGCAGCTTGTCGGCGGGGTTAAACCGTTCACCCCTCCACTTT. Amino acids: CASSLSAGLNRSPLHF.

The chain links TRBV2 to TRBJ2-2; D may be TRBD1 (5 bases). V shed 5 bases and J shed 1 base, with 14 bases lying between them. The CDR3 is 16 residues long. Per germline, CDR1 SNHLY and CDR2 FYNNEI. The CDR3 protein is CASSFPGLKNTGELFF. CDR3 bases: TGTGCCAGCAGTTTCCCAGGGCTAAAGAACACCGGGGAGCTGTTTTTT.

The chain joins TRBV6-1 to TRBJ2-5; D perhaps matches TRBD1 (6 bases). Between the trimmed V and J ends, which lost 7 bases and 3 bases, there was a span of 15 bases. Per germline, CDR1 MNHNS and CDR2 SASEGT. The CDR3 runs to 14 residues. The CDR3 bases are TGTGCCAGCACCGAGGACAGCCCAAAAGAGACCCAGTACTTC. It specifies CASTEDSPKETQYF.

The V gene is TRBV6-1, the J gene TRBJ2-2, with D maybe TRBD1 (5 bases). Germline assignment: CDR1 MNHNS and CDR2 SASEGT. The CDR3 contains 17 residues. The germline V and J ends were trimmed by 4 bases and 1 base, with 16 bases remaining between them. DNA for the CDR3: TGTGCCAGCAGTGCCCTTTCCAGGACATGGAACACCGGGGAGCTGTTTTTT. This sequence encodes CASSALSRTWNTGELFF.

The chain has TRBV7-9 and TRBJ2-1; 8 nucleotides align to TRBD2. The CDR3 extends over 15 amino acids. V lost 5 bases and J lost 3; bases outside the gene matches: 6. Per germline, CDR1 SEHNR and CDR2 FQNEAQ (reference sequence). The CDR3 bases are TGTGCCAGCAGCAAGCCCGGGACTAGCTACAATGAGCAGTTCTTC. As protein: CASSKPGTSYNEQFF.

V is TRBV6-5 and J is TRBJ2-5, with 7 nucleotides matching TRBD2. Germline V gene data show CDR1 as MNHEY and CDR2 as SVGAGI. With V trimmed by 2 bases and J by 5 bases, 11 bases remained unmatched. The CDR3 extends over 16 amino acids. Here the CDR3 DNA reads TGTGCCAGCAGTTACGTGGCGGGAGCGGCGGGGGAGACCCAGTACTTC. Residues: CASSYVAGAAGETQYF.

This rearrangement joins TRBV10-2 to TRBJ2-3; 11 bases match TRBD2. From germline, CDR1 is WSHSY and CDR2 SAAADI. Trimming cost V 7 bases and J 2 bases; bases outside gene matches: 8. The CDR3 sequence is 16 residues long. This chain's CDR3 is CASKKTSGVPTDTQYF. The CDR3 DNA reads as TGCGCCAGCAAGAAGACTAGCGGGGTACCCACAGATACGCAGTATTTT.

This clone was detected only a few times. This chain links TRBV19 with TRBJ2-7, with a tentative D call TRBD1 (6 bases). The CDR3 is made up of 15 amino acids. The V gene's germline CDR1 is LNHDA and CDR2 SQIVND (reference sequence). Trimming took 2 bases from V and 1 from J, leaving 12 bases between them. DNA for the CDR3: TGTGCCAGTAGTATAACAGGGAGTAGATCCTACGAGCAGTACTTC. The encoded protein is CASSITGSRSYEQYF.